Given below is one T cell receptor beta chain in context. Antigen: not known. Germline CDR1 reads MDHEN; CDR2 reads SYDVKM. V was pared by 5 bases and J by 4 bases, with 12 bases between. This CDR3 spans 13 amino acids. Assay used: immunoSEQ multiplex PCR; TCRdb lists only in-frame clones, some missing. The table includes 94,000 or so clones, about 88% detected once. The data were taken from a study of T cell responses to AZD1222 COVID-19 vaccine. For the study at large: Samples with a second dose at about 4 or about 12 weeks were pooled together. Findings of the study overall: The reported proportion of spike-specific TCRs targeting unmutated variant regions was nearly half. Mostly white British, mostly female donors; authors suggested clonal diversity may be underestimated. Baseline testing showed seropositivity in only 5 or 6 AZD1222 recipients.

The sequence was collected from an adult in good health. The V gene is TRBV28, the J gene TRBJ2-7; a possible D gene is TRBD1 (5 bases). The sequences come from peripheral blood, collected on day 0 of AZD1222 vaccination. For the CDR3, the DNA is TGTGCCAGCAGTATTCCAGGGTTTTACGAGCAGTACTTC. Its protein is CASSIPGFYEQYF.